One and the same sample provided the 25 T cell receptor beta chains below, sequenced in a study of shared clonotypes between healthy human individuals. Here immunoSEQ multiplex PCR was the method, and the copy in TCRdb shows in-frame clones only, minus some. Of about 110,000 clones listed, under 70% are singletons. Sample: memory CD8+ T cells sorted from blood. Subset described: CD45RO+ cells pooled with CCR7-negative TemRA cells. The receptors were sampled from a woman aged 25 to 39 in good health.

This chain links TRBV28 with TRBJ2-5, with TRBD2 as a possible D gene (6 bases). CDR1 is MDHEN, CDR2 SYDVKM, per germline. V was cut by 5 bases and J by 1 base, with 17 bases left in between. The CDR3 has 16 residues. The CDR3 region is CASSPTGGGIQETQYF. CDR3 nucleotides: TGTGCCAGCAGTCCCACCGGGGGAGGCATCCAAGAGACCCAGTACTTC.

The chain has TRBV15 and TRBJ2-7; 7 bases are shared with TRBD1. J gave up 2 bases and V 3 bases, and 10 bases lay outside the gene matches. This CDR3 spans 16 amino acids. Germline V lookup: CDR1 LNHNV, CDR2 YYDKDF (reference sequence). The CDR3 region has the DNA TGTGCCACCAGCAGGGAGCAACAGGGGTTACCCTACGAGCAGTACTTC. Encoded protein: CATSREQQGLPYEQYF.

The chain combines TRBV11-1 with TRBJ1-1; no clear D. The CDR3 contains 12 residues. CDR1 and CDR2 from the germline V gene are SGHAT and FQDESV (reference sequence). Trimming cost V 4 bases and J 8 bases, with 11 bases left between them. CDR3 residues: CASSWGFGEAFF. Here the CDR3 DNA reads TGTGCCAGCAGCTGGGGTTTCGGGGAAGCTTTCTTT.

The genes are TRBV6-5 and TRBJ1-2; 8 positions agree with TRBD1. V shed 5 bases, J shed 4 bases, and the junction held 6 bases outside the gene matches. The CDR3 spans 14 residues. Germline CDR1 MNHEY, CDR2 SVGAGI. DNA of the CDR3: TGTGCCAGCAGTCAACAGGGGGGGACCTATGGCTACACCTTC. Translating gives CASSQQGGTYGYTF.

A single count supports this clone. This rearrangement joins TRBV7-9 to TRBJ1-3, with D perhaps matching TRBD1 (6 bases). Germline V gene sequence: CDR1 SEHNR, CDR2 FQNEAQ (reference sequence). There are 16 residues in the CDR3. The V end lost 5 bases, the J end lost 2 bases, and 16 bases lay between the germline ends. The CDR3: CASSPHQGTPGNTIYF. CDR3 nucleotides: TGTGCCAGCAGCCCCCATCAGGGGACCCCTGGAAACACCATATATTTT.

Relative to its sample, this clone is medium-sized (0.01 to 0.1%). This chain's CDR3 is CASTGPTYNEQFF. The CDR3 nucleotides are TGTGCCAGCACAGGGCCGACCTACAATGAGCAGTTCTTC. The chain recombines TRBV19 with TRBJ2-1; TRBD1 might be the D (6 bases). Germline values: CDR1 LNHDA, CDR2 SQIVND (reference sequence). The ends were cut back, 9 bases at V and 2 bases at J, with 11 bases in the middle. This CDR3 has 13 amino acids.

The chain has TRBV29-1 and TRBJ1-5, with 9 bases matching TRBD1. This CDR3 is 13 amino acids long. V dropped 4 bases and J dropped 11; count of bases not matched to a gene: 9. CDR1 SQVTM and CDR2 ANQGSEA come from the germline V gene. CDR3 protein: CSVGTGEGGAQHF. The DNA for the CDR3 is TGCAGCGTTGGGACAGGGGAAGGCGGGGCCCAGCATTTT.

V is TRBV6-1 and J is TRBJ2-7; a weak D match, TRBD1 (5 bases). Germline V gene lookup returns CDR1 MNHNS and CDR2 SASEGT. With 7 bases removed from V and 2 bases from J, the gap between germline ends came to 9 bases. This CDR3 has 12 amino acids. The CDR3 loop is CASTAGTYEQYF. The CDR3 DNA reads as TGTGCCAGCACCGCAGGGACCTACGAGCAGTACTTC.

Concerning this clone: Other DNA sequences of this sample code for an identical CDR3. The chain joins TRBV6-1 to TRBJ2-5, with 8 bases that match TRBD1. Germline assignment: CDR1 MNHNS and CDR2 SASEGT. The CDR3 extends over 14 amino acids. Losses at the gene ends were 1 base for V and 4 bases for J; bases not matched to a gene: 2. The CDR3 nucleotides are TGTGCCAGCAGTGAAGGGCAGGGGGCAGAGACCCAGTACTTC. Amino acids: CASSEGQGAETQYF.

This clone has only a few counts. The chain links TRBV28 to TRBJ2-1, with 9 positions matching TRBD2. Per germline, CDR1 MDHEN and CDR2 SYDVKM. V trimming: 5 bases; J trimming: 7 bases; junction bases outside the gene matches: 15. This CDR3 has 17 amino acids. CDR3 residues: CASSPYLAGPGGNEQFF. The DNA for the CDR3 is TGTGCCAGCAGTCCCTACCTAGCGGGACCGGGGGGGAATGAGCAGTTCTTC.

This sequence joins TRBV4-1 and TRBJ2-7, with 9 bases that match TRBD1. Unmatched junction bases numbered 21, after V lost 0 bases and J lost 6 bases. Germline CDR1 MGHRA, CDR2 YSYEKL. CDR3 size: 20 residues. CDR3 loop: CASSQDRLGQGKHHAGEQYF. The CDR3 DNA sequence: TGCGCCAGCAGCCAAGATCGTCTAGGACAGGGGAAACACCACGCGGGCGAGCAGTACTTC.

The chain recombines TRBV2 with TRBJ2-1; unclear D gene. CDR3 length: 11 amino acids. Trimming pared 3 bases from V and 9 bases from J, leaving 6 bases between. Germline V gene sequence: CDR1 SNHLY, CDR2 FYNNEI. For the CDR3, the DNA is TGTGCCAGCAGTGATTCGCTTGAGCAGTTCTTC. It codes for CASSDSLEQFF.

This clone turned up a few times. CDR3 protein: CASSPMAEEKLFF. The CDR3 DNA follows: TGTGCCAGCAGCCCAATGGCGGAAGAAAAACTGTTTTTT. The chain links TRBV7-9 to TRBJ1-4; D ambiguous. V was cut by 5 bases and J by 8 bases, with 12 bases left in between. Germline lookup yields CDR1 SEHNR and CDR2 FQNEAQ (reference sequence). The CDR3 is made up of 13 amino acids.

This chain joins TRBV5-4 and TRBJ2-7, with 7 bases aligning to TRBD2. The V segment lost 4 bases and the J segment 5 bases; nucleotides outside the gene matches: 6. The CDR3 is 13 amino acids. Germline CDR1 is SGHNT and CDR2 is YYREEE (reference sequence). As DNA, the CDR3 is TGTGCCAGCAGCGGGCGGGGGTTACACGAGCAGTACTTC. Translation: CASSGRGLHEQYF.

The CDR3 loop is CSVERDRNNEQFF. For the CDR3, the DNA is TGCAGCGTTGAACGGGACAGAAACAATGAGCAGTTCTTC. The chain carries TRBV29-1 and TRBJ2-1, with TRBD1 matching over 7 bases. Germline V gene data show CDR1 as SQVTM and CDR2 as ANQGSEA. The CDR3 loop spans 13 amino acids. The ends lost 2 bases at V and 5 bases at J; junction bases unmatched: 3.

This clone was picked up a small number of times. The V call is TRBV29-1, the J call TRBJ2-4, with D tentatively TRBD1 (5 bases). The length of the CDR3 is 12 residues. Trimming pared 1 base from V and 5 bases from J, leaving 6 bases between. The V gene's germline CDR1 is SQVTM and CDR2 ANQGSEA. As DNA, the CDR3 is TGCAGCGTTGAAGGGACACAAAACATTCAGTACTTC. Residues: CSVEGTQNIQYF. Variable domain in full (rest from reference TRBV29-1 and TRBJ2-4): SAVISQKPSRDICQRGTSLTIQCQVDSQVTMMFWYRQQPGQSLTLIATANQGSEATYESGFVIDKFPISRPNLTFSTLTVSNMSPEDSSIYLCSVEGTQNIQYFGAGTRLSVL.

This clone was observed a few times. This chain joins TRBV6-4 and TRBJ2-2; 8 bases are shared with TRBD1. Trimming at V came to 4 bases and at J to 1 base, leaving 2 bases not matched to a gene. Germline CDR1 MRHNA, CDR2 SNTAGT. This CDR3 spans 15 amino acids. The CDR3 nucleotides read TGTGCCAGCAGTGCCGGGACAGGGAACACCGGGGAGCTGTTTTTT. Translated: CASSAGTGNTGELFF.

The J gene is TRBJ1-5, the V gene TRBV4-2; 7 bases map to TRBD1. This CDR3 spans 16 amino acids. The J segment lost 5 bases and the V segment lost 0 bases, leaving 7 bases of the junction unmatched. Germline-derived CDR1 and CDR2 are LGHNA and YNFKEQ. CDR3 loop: CASSQDPGGNYQPQHF. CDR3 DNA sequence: TGTGCCAGCAGCCAAGATCCAGGGGGGAATTATCAGCCCCAGCATTTT.

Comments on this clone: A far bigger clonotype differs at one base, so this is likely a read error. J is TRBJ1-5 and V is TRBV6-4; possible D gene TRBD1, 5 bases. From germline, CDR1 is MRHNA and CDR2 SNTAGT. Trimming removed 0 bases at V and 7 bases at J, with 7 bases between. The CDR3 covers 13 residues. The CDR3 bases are TGTGCCAGCAGTGACTCGGACAACCAGCCCCAGCATTTT. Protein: CASSDSDNQPQHF.

CDR3 bases: TGTGCCAGCAGTTTCTTAGCGGGAGTTATTAACGAGCAGTACTTC. Translated, it gives CASSFLAGVINEQYF. The gene calls are TRBV7-9 and TRBJ2-7, with TRBD2 matching over 9 bases. Germline values: CDR1 SEHNR, CDR2 FQNEAQ (reference sequence). Germline trimming cut 6 bases from V and 5 bases from J; bases unmatched to any gene: 11. CDR3 size: 15 residues.

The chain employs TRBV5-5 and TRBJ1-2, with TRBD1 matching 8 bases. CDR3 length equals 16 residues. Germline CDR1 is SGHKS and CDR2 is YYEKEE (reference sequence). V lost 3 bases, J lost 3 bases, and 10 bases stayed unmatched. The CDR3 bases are TGTGCCAGCAGCTACGACAGGGGCCCCTTTTACTATGGCTACACCTTC. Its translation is CASSYDRGPFYYGYTF.

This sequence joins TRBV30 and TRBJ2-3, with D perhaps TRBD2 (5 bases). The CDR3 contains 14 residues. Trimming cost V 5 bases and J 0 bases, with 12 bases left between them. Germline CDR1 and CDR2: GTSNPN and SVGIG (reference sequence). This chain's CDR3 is CAWSKGGSTDTQYF. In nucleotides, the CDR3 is TGTGCCTGGTCCAAGGGCGGGAGCACAGATACGCAGTATTTT.

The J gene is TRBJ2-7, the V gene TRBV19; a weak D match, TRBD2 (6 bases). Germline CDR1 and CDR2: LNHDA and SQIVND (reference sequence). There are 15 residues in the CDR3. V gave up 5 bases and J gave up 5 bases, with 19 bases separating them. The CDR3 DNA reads TGTGCCAGTAGTCAGCCGGGACTCCCGAGGGACGAGCAGTACTTC. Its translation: CASSQPGLPRDEQYF.

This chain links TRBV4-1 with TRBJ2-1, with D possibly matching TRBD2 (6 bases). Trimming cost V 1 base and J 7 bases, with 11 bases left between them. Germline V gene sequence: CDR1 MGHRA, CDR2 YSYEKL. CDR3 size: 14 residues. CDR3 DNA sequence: TGCGCCAGCAGCCAAGCGGGGACTCCAAATGAGCAGTTCTTC. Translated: CASSQAGTPNEQFF.

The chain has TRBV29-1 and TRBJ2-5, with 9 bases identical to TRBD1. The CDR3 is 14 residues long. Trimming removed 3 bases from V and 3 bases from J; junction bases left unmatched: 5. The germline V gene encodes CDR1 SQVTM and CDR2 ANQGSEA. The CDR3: CSVDTDRGEETQYF. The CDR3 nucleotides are TGCAGCGTTGATACGGACAGGGGAGAAGAGACCCAGTACTTC.